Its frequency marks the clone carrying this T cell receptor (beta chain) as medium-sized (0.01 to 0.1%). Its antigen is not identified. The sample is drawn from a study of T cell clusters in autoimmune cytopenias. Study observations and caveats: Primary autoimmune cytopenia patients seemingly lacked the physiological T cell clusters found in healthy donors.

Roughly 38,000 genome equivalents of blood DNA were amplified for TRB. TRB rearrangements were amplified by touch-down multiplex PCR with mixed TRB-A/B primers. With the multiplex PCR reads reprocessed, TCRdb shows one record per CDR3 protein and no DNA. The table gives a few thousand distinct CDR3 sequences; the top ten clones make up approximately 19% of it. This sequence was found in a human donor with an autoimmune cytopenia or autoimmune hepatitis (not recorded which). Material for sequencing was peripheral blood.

The CDR3 sequence: CATLGTGTYEQYF. The chain is built from TRBV6-1 and TRBJ2-7; TCRdb selects TRBD1, and the lack of DNA leaves this call unchecked. CDR3 length: 13 residues. CDR1 and CDR2 (germline): MNHNS, SASEGT.